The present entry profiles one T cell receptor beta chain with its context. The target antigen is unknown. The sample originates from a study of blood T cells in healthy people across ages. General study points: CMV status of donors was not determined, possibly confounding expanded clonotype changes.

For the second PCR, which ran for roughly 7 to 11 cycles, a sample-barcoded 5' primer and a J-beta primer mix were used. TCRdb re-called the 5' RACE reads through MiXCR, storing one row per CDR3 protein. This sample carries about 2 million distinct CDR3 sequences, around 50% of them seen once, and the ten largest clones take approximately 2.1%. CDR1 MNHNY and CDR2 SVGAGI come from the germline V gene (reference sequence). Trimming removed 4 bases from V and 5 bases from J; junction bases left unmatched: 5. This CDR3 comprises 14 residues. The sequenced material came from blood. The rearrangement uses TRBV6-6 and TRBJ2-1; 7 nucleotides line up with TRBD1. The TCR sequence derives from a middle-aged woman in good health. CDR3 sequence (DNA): TGTGCCAGCAGTTCCCGGGACAGAAACAATGAGCAGTTCTTC. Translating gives CASSSRDRNNEQFF.